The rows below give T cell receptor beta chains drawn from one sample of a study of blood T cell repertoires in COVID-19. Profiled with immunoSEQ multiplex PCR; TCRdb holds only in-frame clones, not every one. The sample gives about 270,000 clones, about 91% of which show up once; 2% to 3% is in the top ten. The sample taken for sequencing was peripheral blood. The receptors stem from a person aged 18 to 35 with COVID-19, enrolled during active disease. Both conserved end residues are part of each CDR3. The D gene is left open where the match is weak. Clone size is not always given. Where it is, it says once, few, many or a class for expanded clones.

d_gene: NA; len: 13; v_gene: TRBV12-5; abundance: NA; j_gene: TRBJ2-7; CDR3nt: TGTGCTAGTGGTTTGGTAACCGGGTACGAGCAGTACTTC; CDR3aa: CASGLVTGYEQYF
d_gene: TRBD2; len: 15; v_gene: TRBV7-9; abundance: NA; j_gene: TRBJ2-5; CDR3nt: TGTGCCAGCAGCACCGGACTAGCGGGACAAGAGACCCAGTACTTC; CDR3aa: CASSTGLAGQETQYF
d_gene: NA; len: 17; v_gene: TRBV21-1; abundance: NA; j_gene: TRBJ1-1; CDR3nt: TGTGCCAGCAGCGAAAAGTTAATTCAGGGTTTTCTGCCTGAAGCTTTCTTT; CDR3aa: CASSEKLIQGFLPEAFF
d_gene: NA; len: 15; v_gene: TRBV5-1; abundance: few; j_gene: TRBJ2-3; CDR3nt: TGCGCCAGCAGCTTGGTTGGGGGGTTCACAGATACGCAGTATTTT; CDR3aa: CASSLVGGFTDTQYF
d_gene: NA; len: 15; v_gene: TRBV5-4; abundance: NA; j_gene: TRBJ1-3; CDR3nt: TGTGCCAGCAGGGGAGACAGGAACTCTGGAAACACCATATATTTT; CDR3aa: CASRGDRNSGNTIYF
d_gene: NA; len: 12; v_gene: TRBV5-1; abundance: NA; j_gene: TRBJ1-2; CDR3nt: TGCGCCAGCAGGACAGAAAACTATGGCTACACCTTC; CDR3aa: CASRTENYGYTF
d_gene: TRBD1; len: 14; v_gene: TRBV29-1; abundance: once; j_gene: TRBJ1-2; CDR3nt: TGCAGCGTTGCATCAGGACAGGGCATCTATGGCTACACCTTC; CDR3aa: CSVASGQGIYGYTF
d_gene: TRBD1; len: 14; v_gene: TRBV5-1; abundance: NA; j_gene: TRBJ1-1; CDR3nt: TGCGCCAGCAGGGGACAGGGGTTGAACACTGAAGCTTTCTTT; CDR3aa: CASRGQGLNTEAFF
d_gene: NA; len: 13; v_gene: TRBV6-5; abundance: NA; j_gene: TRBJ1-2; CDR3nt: TGTGCCAGCAGTCTCGGATGGGGAGGCGGCTACACCTTC; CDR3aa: CASSLGWGGGYTF
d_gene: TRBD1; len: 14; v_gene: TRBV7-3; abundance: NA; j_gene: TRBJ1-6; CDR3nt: TGTGCCAGCAGCCGGGACAGGGTGGGTTCACCCCTCCACTTT; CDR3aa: CASSRDRVGSPLHF
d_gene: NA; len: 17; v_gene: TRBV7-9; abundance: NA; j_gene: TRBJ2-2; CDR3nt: TGTGCCAGCAGTATCCCAAAGGGCAGGGGCGACACCGGGGAGCTGTTTTTT; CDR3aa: CASSIPKGRGDTGELFF
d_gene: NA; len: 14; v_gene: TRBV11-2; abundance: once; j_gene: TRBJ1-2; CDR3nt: TGTGCCAGCAGCTTAGTTGGAGGGCATGATGGCTACACCTTC; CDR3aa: CASSLVGGHDGYTF
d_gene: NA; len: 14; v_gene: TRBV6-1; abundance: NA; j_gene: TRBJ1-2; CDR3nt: TGTGCCAGCAGTGACCCCAGACAGGACTATGGCTACACCTTC; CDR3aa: CASSDPRQDYGYTF
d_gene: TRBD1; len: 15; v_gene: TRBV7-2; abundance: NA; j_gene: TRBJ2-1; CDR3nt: TGTGCCAGCAGCTTAGAGGGACAGATATACAATGAGCAGTTCTTC; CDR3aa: CASSLEGQIYNEQFF
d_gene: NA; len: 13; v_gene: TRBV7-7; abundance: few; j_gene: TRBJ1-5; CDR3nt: TGTGCCAGCAGCTTAGACAGGAATCAGCCCCAGCATTTT; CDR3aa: CASSLDRNQPQHF
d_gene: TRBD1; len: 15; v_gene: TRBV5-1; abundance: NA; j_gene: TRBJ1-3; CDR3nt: TGCGCCAGCAGCTTTTTACAGGGGGCGCAAAACACCATATATTTT; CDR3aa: CASSFLQGAQNTIYF
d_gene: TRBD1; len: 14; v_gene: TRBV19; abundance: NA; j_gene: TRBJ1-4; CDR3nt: TGTGCCAGTAGTTCCGGGACAGTGAATGAAAAACTGTTTTTT; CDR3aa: CASSSGTVNEKLFF
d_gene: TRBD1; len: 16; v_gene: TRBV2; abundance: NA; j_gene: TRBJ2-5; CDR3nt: TGTGCCAGCAGTCGACAGGGATTGGGAACAAAAGAGACCCAGTACTTC; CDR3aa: CASSRQGLGTKETQYF
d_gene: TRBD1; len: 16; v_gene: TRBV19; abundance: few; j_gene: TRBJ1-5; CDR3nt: TGTGCCAGTAGTATTGGTAGGGACAGCGGACGTCAGCCCCAGCATTTT; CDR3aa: CASSIGRDSGRQPQHF
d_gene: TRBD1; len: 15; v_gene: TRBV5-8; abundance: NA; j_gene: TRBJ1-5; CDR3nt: TGTGCCAGCAGCAAAACAGGGGGGGTAAGGCAGCCCCAGCATTTT; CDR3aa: CASSKTGGVRQPQHF
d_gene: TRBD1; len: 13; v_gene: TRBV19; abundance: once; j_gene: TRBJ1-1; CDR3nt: TGTGCCAGTACCACAGGGGGGTTCGGTGAAGCTTTCTTT; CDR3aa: CASTTGGFGEAFF
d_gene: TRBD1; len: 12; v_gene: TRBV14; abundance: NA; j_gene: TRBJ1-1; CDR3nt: TGTGCCAGCAGCCCTCGACAGGGCGTAGCTTTCTTT; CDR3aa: CASSPRQGVAFF
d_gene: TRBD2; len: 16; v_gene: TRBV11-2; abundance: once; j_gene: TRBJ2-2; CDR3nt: TGTGCCAGCAGCATCGGACTAGCGGGAGTTGGCGGGGAGCTGTTTTTT; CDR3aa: CASSIGLAGVGGELFF
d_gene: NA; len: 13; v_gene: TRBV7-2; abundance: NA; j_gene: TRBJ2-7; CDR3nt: TGTGCCAGCGAGGGTAGCGACTCCTACGAGCAGTACTTC; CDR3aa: CASEGSDSYEQYF
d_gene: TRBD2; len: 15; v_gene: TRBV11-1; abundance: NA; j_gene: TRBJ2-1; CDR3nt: TGTGCCAGCAGCATCTTAGCGGGAGGAGCCAATGAGCAGTTCTTC; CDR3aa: CASSILAGGANEQFF
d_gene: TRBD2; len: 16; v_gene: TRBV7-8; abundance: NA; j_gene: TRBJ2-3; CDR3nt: TGTGCCAGCAGCTTATTAGCGGGCCACCGCACAGATACGCAGTATTTT; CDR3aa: CASSLLAGHRTDTQYF
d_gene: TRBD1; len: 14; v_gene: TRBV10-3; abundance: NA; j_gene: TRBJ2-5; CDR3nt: TGTGCCATCAGTGCGACAGGGGGGCCAGAGACCCAGTACTTC; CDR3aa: CAISATGGPETQYF
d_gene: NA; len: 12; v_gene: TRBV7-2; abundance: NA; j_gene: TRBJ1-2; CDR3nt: TGTGCCAGCAGTGGGGGGAGTTATGGCTACACCTTC; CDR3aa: CASSGGSYGYTF
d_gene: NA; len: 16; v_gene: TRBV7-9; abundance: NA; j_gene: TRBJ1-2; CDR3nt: TGTGCCAGCAGCCCCTTTGGGGAGGACGGCGCGGACGGCTACACCTTC; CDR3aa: CASSPFGEDGADGYTF
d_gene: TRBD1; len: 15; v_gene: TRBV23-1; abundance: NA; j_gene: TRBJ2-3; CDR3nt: TGCGCCAGCAGTCAATCGACAGGGGCCACAGATACGCAGTATTTT; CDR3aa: CASSQSTGATDTQYF
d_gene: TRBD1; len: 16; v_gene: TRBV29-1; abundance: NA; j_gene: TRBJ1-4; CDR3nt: TGCAGCGTTGAAGGAGAAGACAGGGGGCGAAGCGGAAAACTGTTTTTT; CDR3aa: CSVEGEDRGRSGKLFF
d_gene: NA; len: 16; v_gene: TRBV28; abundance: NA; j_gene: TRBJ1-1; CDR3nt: TGTGCCAGCAGTACGGAGGACCCAACTTTGGGCACTGAAGCTTTCTTT; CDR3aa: CASSTEDPTLGTEAFF
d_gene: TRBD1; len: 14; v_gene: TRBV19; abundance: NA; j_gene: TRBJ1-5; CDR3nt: TGTGCCAGTAGTTCCGGGACAGGGGGAATGGGCCAGCATTTT; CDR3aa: CASSSGTGGMGQHF
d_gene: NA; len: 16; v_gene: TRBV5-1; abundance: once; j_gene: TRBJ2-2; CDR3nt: TGCGCCAGCAGCTTGTTGACGGGTACAAACACCGGGGAGCTGTTTTTT; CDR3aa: CASSLLTGTNTGELFF
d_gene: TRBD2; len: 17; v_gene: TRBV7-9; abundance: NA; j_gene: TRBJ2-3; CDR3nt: TGTGCCAGCAGCTTAGAACGCGGGAGCTTTGAAACAGATACGCAGTATTTT; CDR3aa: CASSLERGSFETDTQYF
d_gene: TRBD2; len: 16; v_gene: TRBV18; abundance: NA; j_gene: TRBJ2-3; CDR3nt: TGTGCCAGCTCACTCTCACCGGGACTAGGGAAAGATACGCAGTATTTT; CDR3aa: CASSLSPGLGKDTQYF
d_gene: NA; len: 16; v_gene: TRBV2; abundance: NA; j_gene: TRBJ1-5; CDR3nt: TGTGCCAGCAGTGAGCGCTCGGGTGTGAGCAATCAGCCCCAGCATTTT; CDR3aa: CASSERSGVSNQPQHF
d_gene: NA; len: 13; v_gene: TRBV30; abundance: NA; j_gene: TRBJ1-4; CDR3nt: TGTGCCTCCTCGAGGCCAACTAATGAAAAACTGTTTTTT; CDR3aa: CASSRPTNEKLFF
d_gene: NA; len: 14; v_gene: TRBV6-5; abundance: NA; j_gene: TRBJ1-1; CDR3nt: TGTGCCAGCAGTTTACTACAGGGGAACACTGAAGCTTTCTTT; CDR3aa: CASSLLQGNTEAFF
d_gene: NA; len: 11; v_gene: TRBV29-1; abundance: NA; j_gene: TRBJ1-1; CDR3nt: TGCAGCGTTGTTCGGGGAACTGAAGCTTTCTTT; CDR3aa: CSVVRGTEAFF
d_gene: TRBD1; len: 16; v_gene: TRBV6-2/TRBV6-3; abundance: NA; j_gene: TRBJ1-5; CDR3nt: TGTGCCAGCAGTCATAACCGGGACAGGGGGAATCAGCCCCAGCATTTT; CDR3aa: CASSHNRDRGNQPQHF
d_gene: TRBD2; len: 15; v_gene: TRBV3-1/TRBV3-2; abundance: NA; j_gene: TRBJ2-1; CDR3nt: TGTGCCAGCAGCCAAGAGGCTAGCGGGAGAGGTGAGCAGTTCTTC; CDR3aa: CASSQEASGRGEQFF
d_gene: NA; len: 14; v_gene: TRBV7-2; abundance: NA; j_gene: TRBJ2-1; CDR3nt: TGTGCCAGCAGCTTACCGAGCCCAGGGGATGAGCAGTTCTTC; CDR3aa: CASSLPSPGDEQFF
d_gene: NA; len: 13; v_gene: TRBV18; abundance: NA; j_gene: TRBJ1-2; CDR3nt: TGTGCCAGCTCACCATCGGGGAACTATGGCTACACCTTC; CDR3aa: CASSPSGNYGYTF
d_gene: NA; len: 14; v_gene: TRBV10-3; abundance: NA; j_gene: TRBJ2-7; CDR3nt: TGTGCCATCAGTGTGTCCGGGACTGTCTACGAGCAGTACTTC; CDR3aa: CAISVSGTVYEQYF
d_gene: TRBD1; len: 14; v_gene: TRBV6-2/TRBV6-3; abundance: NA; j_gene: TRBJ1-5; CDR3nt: TGTGCCAGCAGTAACGACAGGGGATATCAGCCCCAGCATTTT; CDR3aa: CASSNDRGYQPQHF